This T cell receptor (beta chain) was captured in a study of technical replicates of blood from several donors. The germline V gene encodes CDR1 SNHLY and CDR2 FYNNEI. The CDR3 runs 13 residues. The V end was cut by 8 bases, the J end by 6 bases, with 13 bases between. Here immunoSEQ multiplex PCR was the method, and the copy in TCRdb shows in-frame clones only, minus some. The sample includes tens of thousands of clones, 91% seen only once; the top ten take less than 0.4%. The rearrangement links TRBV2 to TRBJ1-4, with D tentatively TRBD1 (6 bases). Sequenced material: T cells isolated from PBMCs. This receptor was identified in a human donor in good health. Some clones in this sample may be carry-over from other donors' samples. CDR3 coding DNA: TGTGCCAGCCTCGGACAGCTGGATGAAAAACTGTTTTTT. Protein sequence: CASLGQLDEKLFF.